Sequencing of this TCR beta chain was carried out in a study of blood T cell repertoires in COVID-19 (dated by TCRdb to the early 2020s). In terms of the full investigation: Samples covering the acute and convalescent phases of COVID-19 were provided by collaborators in the United States, Italy and Spain. Deeply sampled blood TCRbeta repertoires from subjects exposed to, actively infected with, or recovered from COVID-19 were included in the dataset. The repertoires were released in a freely available public database meant as a resource for research on the immune response to SARS-CoV-2. The sample metadata nearly always contained a de-identified subject ID, COVID-19 status, age in years and sex. Samples were obtained from the ongoing ImmuneRACE study (first 160 participants) and from 1,254 subjects provided by 6 global collaborators. The prospective study material was composed of cDNA or gDNA derived from T cells, B-cell-depleted T cells, or PBMCs. Where available, HLA class I and class II types were taken from metadata supplied by the sample provider and were not determined by assay-based typing. Study-level results and caveats: The amount of clinical and demographic metadata varied by source and participant and was provided uncurated.

As concerns this clone: It has no known antigen specificity. No qualities accompany the bases; no much larger clone lies one base away.

The immunoSEQ Assay, a bias-controlled multiplex PCR, was used to amplify TCRbeta CDR3 regions from genomic DNA. The paper's processing steps were these. Within the assay, amplification of reference gene primers was used to estimate how many nucleated cells each sample contained. To quantify the absolute abundance of each unique TCRbeta CDR3 rearrangement, sequence reads were collapsed and filtered. For each sample, productive Simpson clonality was calculated by taking the square root of Simpson's diversity index across productive rearrangements. Drawn from immuneACCESS, this table holds only the in-frame rearrangements with V and J called that TCRdb kept. Clones are partly lost; checked studies trace under half to an unresolved V gene and leave the rest unexplained. The DNA gave D and trimming, while V, J and clone size come from that table. This sample lists about 210,000 clones; 70% to 90% were detected once. The ten largest clones take up under 5.5% of the sample.

Whole blood was collected in K2EDTA tubes by collaborating institutions according to the institutions' own protocols. For TCRbeta analysis, collaborators shipped samples as frozen whole blood, isolated PBMCs, or DNA extracted from either of those sample types. From the cysteine up to the phenylalanine, the CDR3 has a length of 17 residues. Only the CDR3 portion is preserved as DNA: 51 bases, with reading frame beginning at the first base. CDR1 and CDR2 are drawn from the germline V gene (reference sequence): MNHEY, SMNVEV. V is pared back by 3 bases and J by 9 bases, with 21 bases lying between the germline termini.

The V and J genes are TRBV27 and TRBJ1-6; perhaps TRBD1 is the D gene, with 5 bases matching. This receptor was taken from a woman aged 40-49 years with acute or convalescent COVID-19. Sequenced: peripheral blood. This receptor has the CDR3 CASSFPPGSRGISPLHF. The nucleotide sequence is given as TGTGCCAGCAGTTTCCCTCCAGGGTCTAGGGGAATTTCACCCCTCCACTTT.